Shown below are 22 T cell receptor beta chains from a single sample sequenced in a study of blood T cell repertoires in COVID-19. Here immunoSEQ multiplex PCR was the method, and the copy in TCRdb shows in-frame clones only, minus some. This sample has approximately 92,000 clones, with less than 75% found just once. Sequences were obtained from peripheral blood. The receptors stem from a woman aged 60-70 years in a cohort sampled during active or convalescent COVID-19.

This clone has ten or more counts. The chain joins TRBV19 to TRBJ2-2; D is unresolved. CDR1 is LNHDA and CDR2 is SQIVND in the germline V gene (reference sequence). Trimming left V 5 bases short and J 7 bases short, with 11 bases between. The CDR3 has 13 residues. The CDR3 coding sequence is TGTGCCAGTAGTCCCAATTTCGGCGGGGAGCTGTTTTTT. Translation: CASSPNFGGELFF.

The chain links TRBV6-2 or TRBV6-3 to TRBJ1-3; no firm D call. Germline V lookup: CDR1 MNHEY, CDR2 SVGEGT. The CDR3 is 15 residues long. The V and J ends lost 5 bases and 4 bases respectively, with 15 bases between them. CDR3 protein: CASSSTRMAGNTIYF. CDR3 sequence (DNA): TGTGCCAGCAGTAGCACCAGGATGGCAGGAAACACCATATATTTT.

CDR3 loop: CASIPLGYEQYF. CDR3 coding DNA: TGTGCCAGCATCCCCCTAGGCTACGAGCAGTACTTC. The chain joins TRBV2 to TRBJ2-7; D not certain. The CDR3 runs 12 residues. Germline CDR1 and CDR2: SNHLY and FYNNEI. Trimming cost V 7 bases and J 3 bases, with 10 bases left between them.

The J gene is TRBJ2-6, the V gene TRBV27; 7 nucleotides match TRBD1. Germline V gene sequence: CDR1 MNHEY, CDR2 SMNVEV (reference sequence). This CDR3 has 17 amino acids. The V and J ends lost 6 bases and 0 bases, in that order; junction bases with no gene match: 8. The CDR3 bases are TGTGCCAGCAGCTATGACAGGGAGAGCTCTGGGGCCAACGTCCTGACTTTC. Protein sequence: CASSYDRESSGANVLTF.

This chain connects TRBV4-2 to TRBJ2-7, with TRBD2 matching over 11 bases. The germline V gene encodes CDR1 LGHNA and CDR2 YNFKEQ. The trim removed 1 base at V and 4 bases at J, leaving 6 bases unmatched. The CDR3 is 16 amino acids. This CDR3 reads CASSQASASGGYEQYF. The CDR3 nucleotides are TGTGCCAGCAGCCAAGCGTCTGCTAGCGGGGGGTACGAGCAGTACTTC.

A remark on this clone: Other DNA variants within this sample encode the same CDR3. This rearrangement joins TRBV29-1 to TRBJ2-5; TRBD1 might be the D (5 bases). Trimming took 4 bases from V and 0 from J, leaving 6 bases between them. The CDR3 spans 12 residues. Germline V lookup: CDR1 SQVTM, CDR2 ANQGSEA. DNA of the CDR3: TGCAGCGTTGGGACAAACCAAGAGACCCAGTACTTC. This codes for CSVGTNQETQYF.

The CDR3 loop reads CASSFDRGTTITGELFF. The CDR3 DNA is TGCGCCAGCAGCTTTGACAGGGGTACCACTATCACCGGGGAGCTGTTTTTT. The V gene is TRBV5-1, the J gene TRBJ2-2; 8 nucleotides line up with TRBD1. Germline V gene data show CDR1 as SGHRS and CDR2 as YFSETQ. The junction had 10 bases not matched to a gene; V was cut back by 2 bases and J by 4 bases. The CDR3 totals 17 residues.

The chain links TRBV5-4 to TRBJ2-2, with 8 bases matching TRBD1. Trimming removed 4 bases from V and 4 bases from J; junction bases left unmatched: 6. The germline gives CDR1 SGHNT, CDR2 YYREEE (reference sequence). This CDR3 comprises 15 residues. CDR3 DNA: TGTGCCAGCAGCGCCGACAGGGGTAGCACCGGGGAGCTGTTTTTT. Translation gives CASSADRGSTGELFF. The full variable domain, completed using reference TRBV5-4 and TRBJ2-2, is ETGVTQSPTHLIKTRGQQVTLRCSSQSGHNTVSWYQQALGQGPQFIFQYYREEENGRGNFPPRFSGLQFPNYSSELNVNALELDDSALYLCASSADRGSTGELFFGEGSRLTVL.

The rearrangement joins TRBV10-3 to TRBJ2-2; TRBD2 might be the D (5 bases). Trimming left V 3 bases short and J 4 bases short, with 12 bases between. Germline CDR1 is ENHRY and CDR2 is SYGVKD. The CDR3 spans 15 residues. The CDR3 DNA reads as TGTGCCATCAGTGACGGGATGAGGAGCACCGGGGAGCTGTTTTTT. Protein sequence: CAISDGMRSTGELFF.

This clone was counted once. The chain joins TRBV4-1 to TRBJ2-3, with a tentative D call TRBD2 (5 bases). V lost 0 bases, J lost 4 bases, and 11 bases lay in between. The germline V gene encodes CDR1 MGHRA and CDR2 YSYEKL. The CDR3 has 15 residues. CDR3 bases: TGCGCCAGCAGCCAAGACGCTAGCTTCGCAGATACGCAGTATTTT. Translating it yields CASSQDASFADTQYF.

The V and J genes are TRBV5-8 and TRBJ2-3; TRBD2 matches 15 bases. CDR1 is SGHTS and CDR2 is YDEGEE in the germline V gene. This CDR3 region has 16 residues. The V segment lost 2 bases and the J segment 6 bases; nucleotides outside the gene matches: 4. CDR3 bases: TGTGCCAGCAGCTTCGGGACTAGCGGGGGGCGGGATACGCAGTATTTT. Its protein product is CASSFGTSGGRDTQYF.

This clone has a handful of counts. The CDR3: CATSESGAHFYNEQFF. DNA of the CDR3: TGTGCCACCAGTGAATCAGGGGCCCACTTCTACAATGAGCAGTTCTTC. This chain uses TRBV24-1 with TRBJ2-1; the D gene is possibly TRBD1 (6 bases). V was trimmed by 4 bases and J by 3 bases, leaving 15 bases between them. Germline CDR1 and CDR2: KGHDR and SFDVKD. The CDR3 runs to 16 residues.

This clone was seen a handful of times. This sequence joins TRBV4-1 and TRBJ2-3; 10 positions agree with TRBD2. The CDR3 covers 17 residues. The germline gives CDR1 MGHRA, CDR2 YSYEKL. J gave up 1 base and V 0 bases, and 4 bases lay outside the gene matches. This CDR3 reads CASSQDGAGGRTDTQYF. The CDR3 coding sequence is TGCGCCAGCAGCCAAGATGGAGCGGGGGGGCGCACAGATACGCAGTATTTT.

The chain combines TRBV5-4 with TRBJ2-1; 14 bases agree with TRBD2. Germline V gene data show CDR1 as SGHNT and CDR2 as YYREEE (reference sequence). V lost 4 bases to trimming and J lost 8 bases; unmatched junction nucleotides: 5. The CDR3 extends over 15 amino acids. CDR3 loop: CASSSGTSGGHEQFF. CDR3 sequence (DNA): TGTGCCAGCAGCAGTGGGACTAGCGGGGGCCATGAGCAGTTCTTC.

In DNA, the CDR3 is TGTGCCAGCAGCTTAGATGGGGGGACTTCCTACAATGAGCAGTTCTTC. Amino acid sequence: CASSLDGGTSYNEQFF. This sequence joins TRBV11-2 and TRBJ2-1, with D maybe TRBD2 (6 bases). V lost 0 bases, J lost 1 base, and 10 bases lay in between. Germline values: CDR1 SGHAT, CDR2 FQNNGV. The CDR3 length is 16 residues.

The rearrangement joins TRBV10-2 to TRBJ1-5, with D unresolved. CDR3 length: 13 residues. The V gene lost 7 bases and the J gene lost 4 bases, with 11 bases spanning the gap. Looked up from germline, CDR1 is WSHSY and CDR2 is SAAADI. CDR3 sequence (DNA): TGCGCCAGCAAAGGAGGTAGGAATCAGCCCCAGCATTTT. This gives the protein CASKGGRNQPQHF.

This clone appeared a single time. The rearrangement links TRBV5-6 to TRBJ1-1; 8 bases align to TRBD1. The CDR3 covers 16 residues. The V gene's germline CDR1 is SGHDT and CDR2 YYEEEE. The junction had 5 bases not matched to a gene; V was cut back by 0 bases and J by 1 base. The CDR3 coding sequence is TGTGCCAGCAGCTTGGGACAGGGGTTGGGGAACACTGAAGCTTTCTTT. Amino acid sequence: CASSLGQGLGNTEAFF.

The genes are TRBV7-2 and TRBJ2-7; 7 bases agree with TRBD2. J gave up 4 bases and V 5 bases, and 14 bases lay outside the gene matches. This CDR3 is 16 amino acids long. Germline V CDR1 and CDR2: SGHTA, FQGNSA. This chain's CDR3 is CASSPVFRTRRYEQYF. In DNA form, the CDR3 reads TGTGCCAGCAGCCCGGTATTCCGGACTAGACGATACGAGCAGTACTTC.

This sequence joins TRBV4-1 and TRBJ1-2; D is perhaps TRBD1 (6 bases). CDR1 is MGHRA and CDR2 is YSYEKL in the germline V gene. Trimming shortened V by 4 bases and J by 7 bases, and 19 bases separated the two germline ends. CDR3 length: 15 amino acids. The CDR3 region has the DNA TGCGCCAGCAGCCCCGGGACCCAGGGGCAGGGTGGCTACACCTTC. It is translated as CASSPGTQGQGGYTF.

This rearrangement joins TRBV28 to TRBJ2-1, with TRBD2 matching 11 bases. CDR1 and CDR2 from the germline V gene are MDHEN and SYDVKM. After removal of 5 bases from V and 9 bases from J, the junction contained 6 bases not matched to a gene. The CDR3 contains 14 residues. The CDR3 DNA reads as TGTGCCAGCAGTAATAGCGGGGGGGCATCTGAGCAGTTCTTC. It translates to CASSNSGGASEQFF.

Only a few counts were recorded for this clone. This chain uses TRBV5-1 with TRBJ2-3; the D gene is possibly TRBD1 (6 bases). The germline V gene encodes CDR1 SGHRS and CDR2 YFSETQ. The germline V and J ends were trimmed by 4 bases and 2 bases, with 11 bases remaining between them. There are 14 residues in the CDR3. CDR3 sequence (DNA): TGCGCCAGCAGCACCACGGGACACACAGATACGCAGTATTTT. Translation gives CASSTTGHTDTQYF.

The gene calls are TRBV6-6 and TRBJ1-5; 7 positions match TRBD1. Germline values: CDR1 MNHNY, CDR2 SVGAGI (reference sequence). This CDR3 contains 13 residues. Unmatched junction bases numbered 7, after V lost 8 bases and J lost 6 bases. The CDR3 DNA follows: TGTGCCAGCGAAGGGGGCTCGGCTCAGCCCCAGCATTTT. Its translation: CASEGGSAQPQHF.